These 23 T cell receptor beta chains were sequenced from one sample in a study of T cells and copy number aberrations in small-cell lung cancer. The protocol was immunoSEQ multiplex PCR, while the TCRdb copy is restricted to in-frame clones and leaves out a portion. This sample yields approximately 6,600 clones, of which approximately 76% are seen a single time; around a tenth belongs to the top ten. The sample comprised normal tissue next to the tumor. Every receptor here comes from a woman between 65 and 79 years old with small cell lung cancer. Some clones in this sample may be carry-over from other donors' samples.

There are a few counts of this clone. This chain uses TRBV7-2 with TRBJ2-3; D unclear. Germline loops: CDR1 SGHTA, CDR2 FQGNSA. The CDR3 is 14 amino acids. V dropped 1 base and J dropped 3 bases, with 8 bases sitting between them. CDR3 amino acids: CASSLVRNTDTQYF. In DNA, the CDR3 is TGTGCCAGCAGCTTAGTAAGGAATACAGATACGCAGTATTTT.

The chain employs TRBV5-4 and TRBJ2-1; TRBD2 aligns across 8 bases. CDR1 SGHNT and CDR2 YYREEE come from the germline V gene (reference sequence). This CDR3 spans 16 amino acids. J lost 1 base, V lost 4 bases, and 7 bases had no gene match. CDR3 amino acids: CASSPGLANSYNEQFF. CDR3 DNA sequence: TGTGCCAGCAGCCCCGGACTAGCTAATTCCTACAATGAGCAGTTCTTC.

Remarks on this clone: A read error may explain this, as a much larger clone is one base away. The chain joins TRBV11-2 to TRBJ2-1; 9 bases map to TRBD2. V shed 2 bases, J shed 0 bases, and the junction held 5 bases outside the gene matches. Germline assignment: CDR1 SGHAT and CDR2 FQNNGV. The CDR3 loop spans 17 amino acids. The DNA for the CDR3 is TGTGCCAGCAGCTTATGGCATAGCGGGAGCTCCTACAATGAGCAGTTCTTC. The encoded protein is CASSLWHSGSSYNEQFF.

The chain recombines TRBV5-5 with TRBJ2-3; 10 bases are shared with TRBD1. The CDR3 has 15 residues. V lost 7 bases to trimming and J lost 2 bases; unmatched junction nucleotides: 7. Germline assignment: CDR1 SGHKS and CDR2 YYEKEE (reference sequence). The CDR3 coding sequence is TGTGCCAGCGTCCGGGACAGGGGCTACACAGATACGCAGTATTTT. Its translation is CASVRDRGYTDTQYF.

This chain connects TRBV7-3 to TRBJ2-2, with TRBD2 identical over 9 bases. CDR3 size: 15 residues. J gave up 4 bases and V 5 bases, and 5 bases lay outside the gene matches. CDR1 is SGHTA, CDR2 FQGTGA, per germline. CDR3 DNA sequence: TGTGCCAGCAGCCGCAGCGGGAGGTCCACCGGGGAGCTGTTTTTT. It encodes CASSRSGRSTGELFF.

Concerning this clone itself: At one of its ends the junction is not consistent with the germline gene, which may arise from a read error. The chain is built from TRBV5-5 and TRBJ2-7; 10 positions match TRBD1. The germline CDR1 and CDR2 sequences are SGHKS and YYEKEE (reference sequence). The CDR3 sequence is 13 residues long. The CDR3 sequence: CASSTGQGYGQYF. The DNA of the CDR3 is TGTGCCAGCAGCACGGGACAGGGGTACGGGCAGTACTTC. Filled out from reference TRBV5-5 and TRBJ2-7, the complete variable domain reads DAGVTQSPTHLIKTRGQQVTLRCSPISGHKSVSWYQQVLGQGPQFIFQYYEKEERGRGNFPDRFSARQFPNYSSELNVNALLLGDSALYLCASSTGQGYGQYFGPGTRLTVT.

The rearrangement links TRBV11-2 to TRBJ1-1; 9 bases map to TRBD1. Per germline, CDR1 SGHAT and CDR2 FQNNGV. This CDR3 has 16 amino acids. After removal of 3 bases from V and 0 bases from J, the junction contained 5 bases not matched to a gene. CDR3 in DNA: TGTGCCAGCAGCTTGGGACAGGGAGTAGTGAACACTGAAGCTTTCTTT. This gives the protein CASSLGQGVVNTEAFF. The whole variable domain, filled in from reference TRBV11-2 and TRBJ1-1, reads EAGVAQSPRYKIIEKRQSVAFWCNPISGHATLYWYQQILGQGPKLLIQFQNNGVVDDSQLPKDRFSAERLKGVDSTLKIQPAKLEDSAVYLCASSLGQGVVNTEAFFGQGTRLTVV.

J is TRBJ2-7 and V is TRBV6-1; D possibly corresponds to TRBD1 (8 bases). The CDR3 runs to 14 residues. Germline V gene lookup returns CDR1 MNHNS and CDR2 SASEGT. The V end lost 2 bases, the J end lost 4 bases, and 12 bases lay between the germline ends. The CDR3 DNA sequence: TGTGCCAGCAGTGAACCACAGGGGGGGTACGAGCAGTACTTC. This sequence encodes CASSEPQGGYEQYF.

This clone is categorized as large. The chain has TRBV18 and TRBJ2-2; a weak D match, TRBD1 (6 bases). Trimming removed 2 bases from V and 0 bases from J, with 10 bases in between. Germline values: CDR1 KGHSH, CDR2 LQKENI. This CDR3 is built from 16 residues. CDR3 sequence reads: CASSPSGTTNTGELFF. The CDR3 region has the DNA TGTGCCAGCTCACCATCCGGGACAACGAACACCGGGGAGCTGTTTTTT.

DNA for the CDR3: TGTGCCAGCAGCCCCCGGGGGCTAGGTGAAGCTTTCTTT. Amino acid sequence: CASSPRGLGEAFF. The rearrangement uses TRBV9 and TRBJ1-1; tentatively, D is TRBD1 (6 bases). The CDR3 consists of 13 residues. From germline, CDR1 is SGDLS and CDR2 YYNGEE. V lost 4 bases, J lost 7 bases, and 14 bases lay in between.

The chain joins TRBV5-1 to TRBJ2-3; a weak D match, TRBD1 (6 bases). V lost 7 bases and J lost 4, with 13 bases in between. The CDR3 totals 13 residues. Germline assignment: CDR1 SGHRS and CDR2 YFSETQ. The CDR3: CASGGRGADTQYF. For the CDR3, the DNA is TGCGCCAGCGGGGGCAGGGGCGCAGATACGCAGTATTTT. The variable domain in full, completed from reference TRBV5-1 and TRBJ2-3, reads KAGVTQTPRYLIKTRGQQVTLSCSPISGHRSVSWYQQTPGQGLQFLFEYFSETQRNKGNFPGRFSGRQFSNSRSEMNVSTLELGDSALYLCASGGRGADTQYFGPGTRLTVL.

The chain has TRBV18 and TRBJ1-2, with D unresolved. Trimming removed 2 bases from V and 4 bases from J, with 17 bases in between. CDR3 length: 16 amino acids. CDR1 KGHSH and CDR2 LQKENI come from the germline V gene. This chain's CDR3 is CASSPRGPLKGYGYTF. The CDR3 DNA sequence: TGTGCCAGCTCACCAAGAGGCCCTCTTAAGGGCTATGGCTACACCTTC.

This sequence joins TRBV4-1 and TRBJ1-5; weak D call: TRBD1 (6 bases). The CDR3 runs 16 residues. V was clipped by 1 base and J by 3 bases, with 13 bases between them. Germline V gene lookup returns CDR1 MGHRA and CDR2 YSYEKL. The DNA for the CDR3 is TGCGCCAGCAGCCAAGGCCTGGGACAAGTCAATCAGCCCCAGCATTTT. This translates into CASSQGLGQVNQPQHF.

The chain carries TRBV9 and TRBJ1-5; no definite D call. V lost 3 bases and J 4 bases, leaving 14 bases between the germline ends. Germline CDR1 is SGDLS and CDR2 is YYNGEE. This CDR3 has 15 residues. The CDR3, as DNA: TGTGCCAGCAGCGCCGGAGCTGGACGGAATCAGCCCCAGCATTTT. This codes for CASSAGAGRNQPQHF. The full variable domain, in which reference TRBV9 and TRBJ1-5 provide the parts outside the CDR3, is DSGVTQTPKHLITATGQRVTLRCSPRSGDLSVYWYQQSLDQGLQFLIQYYNGEERAKGNILERFSAQQFPDLHSELNLSSLELGDSALYFCASSAGAGRNQPQHFGDGTRLSIL.

The V call is TRBV4-3, the J call TRBJ1-2, with 7 bases lining up with TRBD1. CDR3 size: 16 residues. Germline CDR1 is LGHNA and CDR2 is YSLEER. V trimming: 0 bases; J trimming: 0 bases; junction bases outside the gene matches: 4. In DNA form, the CDR3 reads TGCGCCAGCAGCCAAGATCTAACAGGGGCTAACTATGGCTACACCTTC. The encoded protein is CASSQDLTGANYGYTF.

To note about this clone: Other DNA sequences in this specimen translate into the identical CDR3. The chain has TRBV7-8 and TRBJ1-1, with a possible D match to TRBD1 (6 bases). The CDR3 has 14 amino acids. V was trimmed by 5 bases and J by 6 bases, leaving 16 bases between them. The germline gives CDR1 SGHVS, CDR2 FQNEAQ. The CDR3 reads CASSHQTGKPEAFF. CDR3 in DNA: TGTGCCAGCAGCCACCAAACAGGGAAACCTGAAGCTTTCTTT.

The V and J genes are TRBV7-8 and TRBJ2-5; D might be TRBD1 (6 bases). V lost 5 bases and J 5 bases, leaving 21 bases between the germline ends. CDR1 SGHVS and CDR2 FQNEAQ come from the germline V gene. The CDR3 is 16 amino acids. The CDR3 spells CASSPERTVRRETQYF. The CDR3 region has the DNA TGTGCCAGCAGCCCGGAGAGGACAGTCAGAAGGGAGACCCAGTACTTC.

In its sample, this clone was seen once. J is TRBJ2-3 and V is TRBV7-3, with D maybe TRBD2 (6 bases). Germline CDR1 SGHTA, CDR2 FQGTGA. Between the trimmed V and J ends, which lost 5 bases and 4 bases, there was a span of 13 bases. This CDR3 has 14 amino acids. The CDR3 nucleotides are TGTGCCAGCAGCCGGGCGGGATTTGCAGATACGCAGTATTTT. Its protein product is CASSRAGFADTQYF.

CDR3 loop: CASSLTGTGVSYEQYF. The CDR3 DNA follows: TGTGCCAGCAGTTTGACCGGGACAGGGGTCTCCTACGAGCAGTACTTC. The chain is built from TRBV27 and TRBJ2-7, with TRBD1 matching over 10 bases. The trim removed 3 bases at V and 0 bases at J, leaving 5 bases unmatched. The CDR3 covers 16 residues. CDR1 MNHEY and CDR2 SMNVEV come from the germline V gene (reference sequence).

This sequence joins TRBV28 and TRBJ2-7; 9 nucleotides agree with TRBD1. The CDR3 spans 15 residues. The ends lost 7 bases at V and 3 bases at J; junction bases unmatched: 10. CDR1 and CDR2 (germline): MDHEN, SYDVKM. In DNA form, the CDR3 reads TGTGCCAGCACCCGAAGCCGGGACAGGGTCTACGAGCAGTACTTC. As protein: CASTRSRDRVYEQYF.

This chain uses TRBV29-1 with TRBJ2-1; 12 bases match TRBD2. CDR3 size: 14 residues. CDR1 is SQVTM and CDR2 is ANQGSEA in the germline V gene. The CDR3 protein is CSTTRTSGMDEQFF. The CDR3, as DNA: TGCAGTACCACTAGGACTAGCGGGATGGATGAGCAGTTCTTC.

Remarks on this clone: A far larger clone is off by one base, so a read error is likely. The V call is TRBV5-1, the J call TRBJ2-3, with 10 positions matching TRBD2. CDR3 length equals 18 residues. Germline V gene sequence: CDR1 SGHRS, CDR2 YFSETQ. J gave up 4 bases and V 4 bases, and 15 bases lay outside the gene matches. CDR3 nucleotide sequence: TGCGCCAGCAGCCGGAGGGATAGCGGGAGGAATTTGGCAGATACGCAGTATTTT. As protein: CASSRRDSGRNLADTQYF.

On this clone: One junction end does not reproduce the germline sequence, and a read error may be involved. The chain combines TRBV27 with TRBJ2-7; maybe TRBD1 (8 bases). Germline V gene sequence: CDR1 MNHEY, CDR2 SMNVEV (reference sequence). The CDR3 spans 20 residues. The CDR3 region has the DNA TGCGCTGCGGGGGTTTTGGGGGCGAAGGACAGGGTGTCATTCTCCTACGAGCAGTACTTC. Its protein product is CAAGVLGAKDRVSFSYEQYF.